This TCR beta chain emerged from a study of shared T cell receptors in the human thymus. Generated by immunoSEQ multiplex PCR, the TCRdb table keeps only in-frame clones and is missing some. The data contain hundreds of thousands of clones, 95% of them singletons. The ends were cut back, 6 bases at V and 5 bases at J, with 19 bases in the middle. The CDR3 is 15 amino acids. The V gene's germline CDR1 is MDHEN and CDR2 SYDVKM. V and J are TRBV28 and TRBJ1-1; a weak D match, TRBD1 (6 bases). This sequence was found in a human donor. The sample consisted of thymocytes. The CDR3, as DNA: TGTGCCAGCAGCCCCGCCTGGGGGGCGTGGACTGAAGCTTTCTTT. This gives the protein CASSPAWGAWTEAFF. Combining the CDR3 with reference TRBV28 and TRBJ1-1 gives the whole variable domain DVKVTQSSRYLVKRTGEKVFLECVQDMDHENMFWYRQDPGLGLRLIYFSYDVKMKEKGDIPEGYSVSREKKERFSLILESASTNQTSMYLCASSPAWGAWTEAFFGQGTRLTVV.